One sample yielded the 27 T cell receptor beta chains listed below, sequenced in a study of CD4+ T cells in melanoma. This table comes from immunoSEQ multiplex PCR, and its TCRdb copy is limited to in-frame clones, with some not included. The table records about 15,000 clones, 62% of them present only once. Source material: cells from a culture (not recorded whether cultured in vitro). These receptors all stem from a human donor with melanoma.

The chain uses TRBV7-9 and TRBJ1-4; a possible D gene is TRBD1 (6 bases). CDR3 size: 15 residues. With 6 bases removed from V and 10 bases from J, the gap between germline ends came to 21 bases. CDR1 SEHNR and CDR2 FQNEAQ come from the germline V gene (reference sequence). CDR3 nucleotide sequence: TGTGCCAGCAGTGAACTCCGGGACACAGCTGGAAAACTGTTTTTT. Amino acids: CASSELRDTAGKLFF.

The CDR3 protein is CASSVGGGATDTQYF. In nucleotides, the CDR3 is TGTGCCAGCAGCGTAGGAGGGGGGGCAACAGATACGCAGTATTTT. This rearrangement joins TRBV9 to TRBJ2-3, with D possibly matching TRBD2 (7 bases). The germline gives CDR1 SGDLS, CDR2 YYNGEE. CDR3 length: 15 amino acids. V was trimmed by 0 bases and J by 3 bases, leaving 11 bases between them.

The chain's CDR3 is CASRQRDSNYGYTF. CDR3 coding DNA: TGTGCCAGCAGGCAACGGGACAGTAACTATGGCTACACCTTC. V is TRBV6-5 and J is TRBJ1-2, with 7 bases identical to TRBD1. The CDR3 spans 14 residues. Germline loops: CDR1 MNHEY, CDR2 SVGAGI. V was pared by 6 bases and J by 1 base, with 5 bases of the junction left unmatched.

The chain links TRBV5-1 to TRBJ1-2; D is possibly TRBD1 (6 bases). The CDR3 has 15 amino acids. Germline V gene data show CDR1 as SGHRS and CDR2 as YFSETQ. V dropped 3 bases and J dropped 3 bases, with 15 bases sitting between them. CDR3: CASSWGQLDDYGYTF. CDR3 in DNA: TGCGCCAGCAGCTGGGGGCAGCTAGACGACTATGGCTACACCTTC.

This chain joins TRBV30 and TRBJ2-5; no clear D gene. The CDR3 length is 14 residues. Germline values: CDR1 GTSNPN, CDR2 SVGIG (reference sequence). V lost 3 bases and J lost 2, with 13 bases in between. DNA of the CDR3: TGTGCCTGGAGCCGAAACGGGTGGCAAGAGACCCAGTACTTC. This translates into CAWSRNGWQETQYF.

The chain uses TRBV10-1 and TRBJ2-3, with no clear D. The CDR3 spans 12 residues. V lost 4 bases, J lost 1 base, and 3 bases lay in between. Germline values: CDR1 WNHNN, CDR2 SYGVQD (reference sequence). CDR3: CASSVGTDTQYF. CDR3 DNA: TGCGCCAGCAGTGTCGGCACAGATACGCAGTATTTT.

CDR3 DNA: TGTGCCAGCTCACAAGCGACAGGTAGAGAGACCCAGTACTTC. Its translation is CASSQATGRETQYF. The chain joins TRBV18 to TRBJ2-5; D is perhaps TRBD1 (6 bases). The CDR3 consists of 14 residues. V was cut by 4 bases and J by 4 bases, with 13 bases left in between. Germline V lookup: CDR1 KGHSH, CDR2 LQKENI.

The chain uses TRBV7-8 and TRBJ2-5; D remains ambiguous. Trimming removed 2 bases at V and 4 bases at J, with 8 bases between. The CDR3 contains 13 residues. CDR1 is SGHVS, CDR2 FQNEAQ, per germline. The DNA for the CDR3 is TGTGCCAGCAGCTTACGGCGGTTAGAGACCCAGTACTTC. Amino acids: CASSLRRLETQYF. The full variable domain, rest sourced from reference TRBV7-8 and TRBJ2-5, is GAGVSQSPRYKVAKRGQDVALRCDPISGHVSLFWYQQALGQGPEFLTYFQNEAQLDKSGLPSDRFFAERPEGSVSTLKIQRTQQEDSAVYLCASSLRRLETQYFGPGTRLLVL.

CDR3: CASSPLAGTAVLELFF. CDR3 sequence (DNA): TGTGCCAGCTCACCCTTGGCCGGGACTGCGGTCCTCGAGCTGTTTTTT. The chain carries TRBV18 and TRBJ2-2; D possibly corresponds to TRBD2 (6 bases). Germline CDR1 is KGHSH and CDR2 is LQKENI. V lost 3 bases and J lost 11, with 22 bases in between. The CDR3 covers 16 residues.

This clone was seen only a few times. V and J are TRBV5-8 and TRBJ1-5; 7 bases match TRBD1. Trimming cost V 5 bases and J 7 bases; bases outside gene matches: 12. CDR3 length equals 15 residues. Germline lookup yields CDR1 SGHTS and CDR2 YDEGEE. The DNA of the CDR3 is TGTGCCAGCAGGGTTATGACAGGGATCCTCCAGCCCCAGCATTTT. Translation: CASRVMTGILQPQHF.

CDR3 coding DNA: TGTGCCAGCAGTTTATCAGCAGGAGGCACAGATACGCAGTATTTT. As protein: CASSLSAGGTDTQYF. V gene TRBV28 combines with J gene TRBJ2-3; D is undetermined. This CDR3 has 15 amino acids. The V end was cut by 1 base, the J end by 1 base, with 9 bases between. Germline assignment: CDR1 MDHEN and CDR2 SYDVKM.

The chain uses TRBV27 and TRBJ2-3; 7 positions agree with TRBD1. The J segment lost 4 bases and the V segment lost 2 bases, leaving 3 bases of the junction unmatched. The CDR3 spans 14 residues. Germline values: CDR1 MNHEY, CDR2 SMNVEV (reference sequence). CDR3: CASSLKQGADTQYF. In nucleotides, the CDR3 is TGTGCCAGCAGTTTAAAGCAGGGGGCAGATACGCAGTATTTT.

The chain joins TRBV5-4 to TRBJ1-6; maybe TRBD1 (6 bases). The CDR3 covers 13 residues. V lost 1 base to trimming and J lost 10 bases, with 9 bases between them. The germline V gene has CDR1 SGHNT and CDR2 YYREEE (reference sequence). This CDR3 reads CASSLTGTSPLHF. DNA for the CDR3: TGTGCCAGCAGCTTGACAGGGACCTCACCCCTCCACTTT. Supplemented by reference TRBV5-4 and TRBJ1-6, the full variable domain reads ETGVTQSPTHLIKTRGQQVTLRCSSQSGHNTVSWYQQALGQGPQFIFQYYREEENGRGNFPPRFSGLQFPNYSSELNVNALELDDSALYLCASSLTGTSPLHFGNGTRLTVT.

This chain uses TRBV7-9 with TRBJ1-1; D perhaps matches TRBD1 (5 bases). The ends were cut back, 8 bases at V and 0 bases at J, with 10 bases in the middle. The CDR3 contains 13 residues. The germline gives CDR1 SEHNR, CDR2 FQNEAQ (reference sequence). CDR3 in amino acids: CASDPRVNTEAFF. The CDR3 DNA reads TGTGCCAGCGACCCCAGGGTGAACACTGAAGCTTTCTTT.

The V and J genes are TRBV7-3 and TRBJ1-5; 9 bases line up with TRBD1. CDR1 and CDR2 from the germline V gene are SGHTA and FQGTGA. The V gene end was trimmed by 2 bases and the J gene end by 1 base; junction bases not matched to a gene: 12. This CDR3 has 19 amino acids. This chain's CDR3 is CASSLGPDLQGASNQPQHF. CDR3 bases: TGTGCCAGCAGCTTAGGACCGGATCTACAGGGGGCCAGCAATCAGCCCCAGCATTTT.

This clone has just a few counts. The chain carries TRBV6-5 and TRBJ1-3, with TRBD1 matching over 9 bases. Germline V gene data show CDR1 as MNHEY and CDR2 as SVGAGI. There are 13 residues in the CDR3. V shed 7 bases and J 4 bases; nucleotides not matched to a gene: 2. The DNA for the CDR3 is TGTGCCAGCAACGGGACAGGGGGAAACACCATATATTTT. As protein: CASNGTGGNTIYF.

V and J are TRBV12-1 and TRBJ2-3; the table's D call, TRBD2, has no DNA check behind it. TRBV12-1 is listed as a pseudogene. The CDR3 covers 15 residues. The chain's CDR3 is CASSEDSSEADTQYF. The CDR3 DNA sequence: TGTGCCAGCAGCGAGGACTCTAGCGAAGCAGATACGCAGTATTTT.

The CDR3 loop reads CASRRRTERAFF. As DNA, the CDR3 is TGTGCCAGCAGGAGGCGAACCGAACGAGCTTTCTTT. The chain uses TRBV25-1 and TRBJ1-1; D is undetermined. The CDR3 has 12 residues. The V gene's germline CDR1 is MGHDK and CDR2 SYGVNS. The V and J ends lost 6 bases and 10 bases respectively, with 15 bases between them.

The V and J genes are TRBV7-8 and TRBJ1-6; D not resolved. V lost 5 bases, J lost 8 bases, and 10 bases lay in between. CDR1 and CDR2 from the germline V gene are SGHVS and FQNEAQ. The CDR3 runs to 13 residues. The DNA of the CDR3 is TGTGCCAGCAGCGCCAGATGGGATTCACCCCTCCACTTT. As protein: CASSARWDSPLHF. Based on the CDR3 plus reference TRBV7-8 and TRBJ1-6, the full variable domain is GAGVSQSPRYKVAKRGQDVALRCDPISGHVSLFWYQQALGQGPEFLTYFQNEAQLDKSGLPSDRFFAERPEGSVSTLKIQRTQQEDSAVYLCASSARWDSPLHFGNGTRLTVT.

This clone was counted a few times. The rearrangement links TRBV2 to TRBJ1-1; the match to TRBD1 covers 7 bases. Germline V gives CDR1 SNHLY, CDR2 FYNNEI. CDR3 length: 16 residues. The trim removed 6 bases at V and 3 bases at J, leaving 13 bases unmatched. The CDR3 here is CASRYAQTGRDTEAFF. DNA for the CDR3: TGTGCCAGCAGGTATGCCCAGACAGGGAGGGACACTGAAGCTTTCTTT.

V and J are TRBV27 and TRBJ1-5, with D hard to call. Per germline, CDR1 MNHEY and CDR2 SMNVEV (reference sequence). The CDR3 is made up of 13 amino acids. Trimming cost V 0 bases and J 6 bases, with 6 bases left between them. CDR3 in DNA: TGTGCCAGCAGTTTATCTCCCGGTCAGCCCCAGCATTTT. This gives the protein CASSLSPGQPQHF.

This clone occurred a few times. This rearrangement joins TRBV29-1 to TRBJ1-3; a weak D match, TRBD1 (5 bases). Germline CDR1 SQVTM, CDR2 ANQGSEA. The V gene lost 7 bases and the J gene lost 2 bases, with 15 bases spanning the gap. The CDR3 sequence is 14 residues long. CDR3 sequence: CSGGGGVTGNTIYF. The CDR3 DNA reads as TGCAGCGGGGGGGGTGGAGTGACTGGAAACACCATATATTTT. The full variable domain, rest sourced from reference TRBV29-1 and TRBJ1-3, is SAVISQKPSRDICQRGTSLTIQCQVDSQVTMMFWYRQQPGQSLTLIATANQGSEATYESGFVIDKFPISRPNLTFSTLTVSNMSPEDSSIYLCSGGGGVTGNTIYFGEGSWLTVV.

This chain joins TRBV11-2 and TRBJ2-7; D is unclear. With 1 base removed from V and 6 bases from J, the gap between germline ends came to 13 bases. Germline V gene data show CDR1 as SGHAT and CDR2 as FQNNGV. The CDR3 is 14 residues long. DNA for the CDR3: TGTGCCAGCAGCTTAGCGAGCAACCTTGGCGAGCAGTACTTC. It yields the protein CASSLASNLGEQYF.

This rearrangement joins TRBV18 to TRBJ1-2, with 8 bases identical to TRBD1. The J segment lost 0 bases and the V segment lost 1 base, leaving 4 bases of the junction unmatched. Germline CDR1 and CDR2: KGHSH and LQKENI. This CDR3 is 16 amino acids long. The CDR3 DNA sequence: TGTGCCAGCTCACCACTGGGGACAGGAGCTAACTATGGCTACACCTTC. Translation: CASSPLGTGANYGYTF. Using reference TRBV18 and TRBJ1-2 for the parts outside the CDR3, the full variable domain is NAGVMQNPRHLVRRRGQEARLRCSPMKGHSHVYWYRQLPEEGLKFMVYLQKENIIDESGMPKERFSAEFPKEGPSILRIQQVVRGDSAAYFCASSPLGTGANYGYTFGSGTRLTVV.

The V call is TRBV4-1, the J call TRBJ1-3, with 8 bases lining up with TRBD1. The germline gives CDR1 MGHRA, CDR2 YSYEKL. The CDR3 totals 16 residues. Trimming took 4 bases from V and 6 from J; bases not matched to a gene: 11. CDR3 coding DNA: TGCGCCAGCAGCCTCGGGGGACAGGCGGTTTTAAACACCATATATTTT. Residues: CASSLGGQAVLNTIYF.

The chain carries TRBV11-3 and TRBJ2-1; 7 bases agree with TRBD2. The trim removed 5 bases at V and 4 bases at J, leaving 14 bases unmatched. CDR3 length: 17 amino acids. In germline, CDR1 is SGHNT, CDR2 YENEEA. This CDR3 is CASSPGSGVKGYNEQFF. Written as DNA, the CDR3 is TGTGCCAGCAGCCCTGGGAGCGGGGTAAAAGGGTACAATGAGCAGTTCTTC.

The chain links TRBV27 to TRBJ2-5; D possibly corresponds to TRBD2 (7 bases). The CDR3 consists of 16 residues. Germline V gene sequence: CDR1 MNHEY, CDR2 SMNVEV (reference sequence). Trimming pared 5 bases from V and 4 bases from J, leaving 20 bases between. For the CDR3, the DNA is TGTGCCAGCAGTCCACGGGGGGCCGACCTTTCAGAGACCCAGTACTTC. This codes for CASSPRGADLSETQYF.